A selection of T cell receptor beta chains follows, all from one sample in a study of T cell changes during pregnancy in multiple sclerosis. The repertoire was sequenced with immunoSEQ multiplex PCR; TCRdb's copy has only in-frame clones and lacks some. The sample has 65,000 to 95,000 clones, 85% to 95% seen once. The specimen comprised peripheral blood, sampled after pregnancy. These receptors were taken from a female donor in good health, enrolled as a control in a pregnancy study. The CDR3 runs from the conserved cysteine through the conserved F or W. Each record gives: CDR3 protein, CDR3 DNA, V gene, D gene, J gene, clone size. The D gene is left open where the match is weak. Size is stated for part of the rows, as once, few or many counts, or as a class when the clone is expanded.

CASRRLSQETQYF	TGTGCCAGCAGAAGACTGAGTCAAGAGACCCAGTACTTC	TRBV6-6	-	TRBJ2-5	-
CASSPIRTGSTDTQYF	TGTGCCAGTAGCCCCATAAGGACAGGGAGCACAGATACGCAGTATTTT	TRBV19	TRBD1	TRBJ2-3	-
CASSPRGGGILETQYF	TGTGCCAGCTCACCACGGGGCGGGGGAATACTGGAGACCCAGTACTTC	TRBV18	TRBD2	TRBJ2-5	-
CASRNPGGARYEQYF	TGTGCCAGCAGAAACCCAGGGGGCGCCCGCTACGAGCAGTACTTC	TRBV11-3	TRBD1	TRBJ2-7	once
CASSPWTGPGELFF	TGTGCCAGCTCACCCTGGACAGGTCCCGGGGAGCTGTTTTTT	TRBV18	TRBD1	TRBJ2-2	-
CASSPRGGAFGTDTQYF	TGTGCCAGTAGTCCCCGCGGGGGGGCTTTTGGCACAGATACGCAGTATTTT	TRBV19	TRBD2	TRBJ2-3	-
CASSLGLAPNEQFF	TGTGCCAGCAGCTTGGGACTAGCGCCCAATGAGCAGTTCTTC	TRBV5-5	TRBD2	TRBJ2-1	-
CASIGAGALDNEQFF	TGTGCCAGCATCGGAGCGGGGGCCTTAGACAATGAGCAGTTCTTC	TRBV2	TRBD2	TRBJ2-1	once
CASSSRGAVGETQYF	TGTGCCAGTAGTTCGCGGGGGGCGGTAGGAGAGACCCAGTACTTC	TRBV19	TRBD2	TRBJ2-5	-
CASTGQGNYNEQFF	TGCGCCAGCACTGGACAGGGAAACTACAATGAGCAGTTCTTC	TRBV5-1	TRBD1	TRBJ2-1	-
CASTGQDGTQYF	TGCGCCAGCACGGGACAGGACGGGACCCAGTACTTC	TRBV10-1	TRBD1	TRBJ2-5	-
CASRLGPRRRSYGYTF	TGTGCCAGCAGATTAGGGCCCCGCAGGCGATCCTATGGCTACACCTTC	TRBV7-3	-	TRBJ1-2	-
CASSDVWTGWAEQYF	TGTGCCAGCAGTGATGTTTGGACAGGGTGGGCCGAGCAGTACTTC	TRBV27	TRBD1	TRBJ2-7	-
CASSLAGDSNQPQHF	TGCGCCAGCAGCTTGGCGGGGGATAGCAATCAGCCCCAGCATTTT	TRBV5-1	-	TRBJ1-5	few
CASSSGRGMSWETQYF	TGTGCCAGCAGTTCGGGTCGCGGGATGTCATGGGAGACCCAGTACTTC	TRBV7-9	-	TRBJ2-5	once
CASSSTVQETQYF	TGTGCCAGCAGCTCGACAGTCCAAGAGACCCAGTACTTC	TRBV11-1	-	TRBJ2-5	-
CSVVRASGRSETQYF	TGCAGCGTTGTGAGGGCTAGCGGGAGGTCGGAGACCCAGTACTTC	TRBV29-1	TRBD2	TRBJ2-5	-
CASSSRPDRGRETQYF	TGCGCCAGCAGCTCCCGACCCGACAGGGGGCGAGAGACCCAGTACTTC	TRBV5-1	TRBD1	TRBJ2-5	-
CASRQGTADTGELFF	TGTGCCAGCAGGCAAGGGACAGCGGACACCGGGGAGCTGTTTTTT	TRBV7-9	TRBD1	TRBJ2-2	once
CASSDLQGQFSTDTQYF	TGTGCCAGCAGTGACCTCCAGGGCCAATTTAGCACAGATACGCAGTATTTT	TRBV6-1	-	TRBJ2-3	-
CASSPSRGKPPYTF	TGTGCCAGCAGTCCCTCCCGGGGGAAGCCACCCTACACCTTC	TRBV27	-	TRBJ1-2	-
CASSQDFGGSETQYF	TGCGCCAGCAGCCAAGATTTTGGCGGGAGTGAGACCCAGTACTTC	TRBV4-3	TRBD2	TRBJ2-5	-
CASSFNPGLVDEQFF	TGTGCCAGCAGCTTCAATCCGGGACTAGTCGATGAGCAGTTCTTC	TRBV9	TRBD2	TRBJ2-1	-
CASSLRQANTEAFF	TGTGCCAGCAGCTTGAGACAGGCTAACACTGAAGCTTTCTTT	TRBV7-3	-	TRBJ1-1	-
CASSQGQGGWEQYF	TGTGCCAGCAGCCAAGGACAGGGCGGGTGGGAGCAGTACTTC	TRBV4-2	TRBD1	TRBJ2-7	-
CASSIRLRSSGANVLTF	TGTGCCAGTAGTATACGGCTTAGGAGCTCTGGGGCCAACGTCCTGACTTTC	TRBV19	-	TRBJ2-6	-
CASSTRSAVEAFF	TGTGCCAGCAGCACTAGGAGCGCCGTTGAAGCTTTCTTT	TRBV7-6	-	TRBJ1-1	-
CAISGGTANNQPQHF	TGTGCCATCAGTGGGGGGACAGCTAACAATCAGCCCCAGCATTTT	TRBV10-3	TRBD1	TRBJ1-5	-
CASSLDRDYRIAGDEQYF	TGCGCCAGCAGCCTCGATCGGGACTACCGTATTGCCGGAGACGAGCAGTACTTC	TRBV4-1	TRBD2	TRBJ2-7	once
CASSFPGQNTQYF	TGCGCCAGCAGCTTCCCGGGACAAAATACGCAGTATTTT	TRBV5-1	-	TRBJ2-3	-
CASSQEPGLQETQYF	TGTGCCAGCAGTCAAGAGCCGGGACTCCAAGAGACCCAGTACTTC	TRBV27	-	TRBJ2-5	-
CASSGGTSPYEQYF	TGTGCCAGCAGTGGGGGGACTTCCCCTTACGAGCAGTACTTC	TRBV6-6	-	TRBJ2-7	once
CASSRENTEAFF	TGTGCCAGCTCCCGCGAAAATACTGAAGCTTTCTTT	TRBV18	-	TRBJ1-1	-
CASSSPDRSSYNEQFF	TGTGCCAGCAGTTCACCAGACAGGAGCTCCTACAATGAGCAGTTCTTC	TRBV7-2	-	TRBJ2-1	-
CASSQGADAADTQYF	TGTGCCAGCAGCCAAGGTGCGGATGCCGCAGATACGCAGTATTTT	TRBV27	-	TRBJ2-3	-
CASSLAITGTYGYTF	TGTGCCAGCAGCTTGGCCATTACAGGAACCTATGGCTACACCTTC	TRBV5-6	-	TRBJ1-2	-
CASSPAWTGVRLNTEAFF	TGTGCCAGCTCACCCGCTTGGACAGGGGTTCGCTTGAACACTGAAGCTTTCTTT	TRBV18	TRBD1	TRBJ1-1	-
CASRFLTRGNEQFF	TGTGCCAGCAGATTCCTAACCAGGGGAAATGAGCAGTTCTTC	TRBV28	-	TRBJ2-1	-
CASKSQGGDGYTF	TGTGCCAGCAAATCGCAGGGCGGCGATGGCTACACCTTC	TRBV28	-	TRBJ1-2	-
CASRLAGAYEQYF	TGTGCCAGCCGACTAGCGGGAGCCTACGAGCAGTACTTC	TRBV7-2	TRBD2	TRBJ2-7	-
CASSQVFRVDVGYIQYF	TGTGCCAGCAGCCAAGTTTTCAGGGTAGACGTGGGTTACATTCAGTACTTC	TRBV4-2	-	TRBJ2-4	-
CASSYGPPESPLHF	TGTGCCAGCAGTTACGGGCCCCCTGAATCACCCCTCCACTTT	TRBV6-5	-	TRBJ1-6	-
CASSWALNTEAFF	TGTGCCAGCAGTTGGGCCCTGAACACTGAAGCTTTCTTT	TRBV27	-	TRBJ1-1	-
CASGLDTGYGYTF	TGTGCTAGTGGTTTGGACACAGGCTATGGCTACACCTTC	TRBV12-5	-	TRBJ1-2	-
CASMSQGPADTEAFF	TGCGCCAGCATGTCACAGGGCCCGGCGGACACTGAAGCTTTCTTT	TRBV5-1	-	TRBJ1-1	-
CASSLELSSYNEQFF	TGCGCCAGCAGCTTGGAGCTTAGCTCCTACAATGAGCAGTTCTTC	TRBV5-1	-	TRBJ2-1	-
CASSLPYPGLAGRNTGELFF	TGTGCCAGCTCACTTCCTTATCCGGGACTAGCGGGAAGGAACACCGGGGAGCTGTTTTTT	TRBV18	TRBD2	TRBJ2-2	-
CASSSGQEKLFF	TGTGCCAGCAGCTCAGGGCAAGAAAAACTGTTTTTT	TRBV2	-	TRBJ1-4	-